This T cell receptor (beta chain) was sequenced during a study of cytomegalovirus exposure and HLA in healthy donors. Study as a whole: HLA-typed donors contributed around 85 million unique TCRs, which were held in an early data release. Notes on the study in general: In a later analysis, at a false discovery rate of 0.05, 15,000 to 20,000 TCR beta sequences matched HLA alleles.

The primer mix had 60 Vbeta and 13 Jbeta primers. Methods used by the authors: In a later analysis, roughly 86 million unique TCR beta chains included roughly 11 million shared by two or more donors. Profiling relied on immunoSEQ multiplex PCR, and the TCRdb table lists in-frame clones only, not all of them. V and J calls and clone size are those listed in that table; D and trimming were worked out from the DNA. The sample lists 140,000 to 150,000 clones; 65% to 85% were seen once. Trimming removed 0 bases from V and 3 bases from J, with 9 bases in between. There are 14 residues in the CDR3. Looked up from germline, CDR1 is MNHNY and CDR2 is SVGAGI (reference sequence). For this clone: The antigen remains unidentified.

This chain joins TRBV6-6 and TRBJ2-7; possible D gene TRBD1, 6 bases. This clonotype was sampled from a male donor in good health and CMV-seronegative. The specimen sequenced was PBMCs. The CDR3 DNA reads as TGTGCCAGCAGTTACTCCCACAGGGACTACGAGCAGTACTTC. This encodes CASSYSHRDYEQYF.